This T cell receptor (beta chain) was observed in a study of blood T cell repertoires in COVID-19 (dated by TCRdb to the early 2020s). At the level of the whole study: Samples covering the acute and convalescent phases of COVID-19 were provided by collaborators in the United States, Italy and Spain. The material from the prospective study consisted of cDNA or gDNA derived from T cells, B-cell-depleted T cells, or PBMCs. The dataset comprised deeply sampled blood TCRbeta repertoires from subjects exposed to, actively infected with, or recovered from COVID-19. A freely available public database, intended as a resource for researchers studying the immune response to SARS-CoV-2, is where the repertoires were released. The samples were drawn from the first 160 participants of the ongoing ImmuneRACE study and from under 1,500 subjects provided by 6 global collaborators. Sample metadata almost always included a de-identified subject ID, COVID-19 status, age in years and sex. Where available, HLA class I and class II types were obtained from metadata supplied by the sample provider rather than from assay-based typing. On the study overall, not on this receptor specifically: Clinical and demographic metadata were provided uncurated, with the amount varying by source and participant.

Counted from cysteine to phenylalanine, this CDR3 has 16 amino acids. Only CDR3 DNA remains: 48 bases, in frame from the first base. TCRbeta CDR3 regions were amplified from genomic DNA by means of the immunoSEQ Assay, a bias-controlled multiplex PCR. Regarding the original processing steps: The number of nucleated cells in each sample was estimated by amplification of reference gene primers within the assay. To quantify the absolute abundance of each unique TCRbeta CDR3 rearrangement, sequence reads were collapsed and filtered. For each sample, productive Simpson clonality was calculated as the square root of Simpson's diversity index across productive rearrangements. TCRdb mirrors the immuneACCESS table, restricted to in-frame sequences. Some clones are absent from its copies; in checked studies, under half trace to an unresolved V gene, and the reason for the others is unknown. Clone size and the V and J calls come from that table; the DNA yielded D and trimming. The sample includes 100,000 to 150,000 clones, with over 75% observed a single time. The top ten hold more than 20% of the sample.

Each collaborating institution followed its own protocols to collect whole blood in K2EDTA tubes. Collaborator samples were shipped for TCRbeta analysis as frozen whole blood, isolated PBMCs, or DNA extracted from either sample type. A word on this clone: Its antigen is not yet known. No much larger clone is present one base from it, and per-base qualities are unavailable.

The rearranged segments are TRBV21-1 and TRBJ2-4; the D call of TRBD2 is as the table states it, not checked on the DNA. TRBV21-1 represents a pseudogene. Specimen: peripheral blood. The receptor was isolated from a woman older than 75 with acute or convalescent COVID-19. CDR3 sequence: CASSKGRRRGKNIQYF. DNA sequence: TGTGCCAGCAGCAAAGGAAGGCGGAGAGGCAAAAACATTCAGTACTTC.